This is a list of T cell receptor beta chains from one sample in a study of control samples from healthy donors and cancer patients. The method was immunoSEQ multiplex PCR; TCRdb's version includes in-frame clones alone and lacks a portion of them. Of some 140,000 clones listed, just under 95% are singletons. Sequenced material: blood. These receptor sequences come from a man aged 30 to 39 in good health. The CDR3 runs from the conserved cysteine through the conserved F or W. Fields, in order: D gene, CDR3 length, J gene, clone size, V gene, CDR3 protein, CDR3 DNA. The D gene is left open where the match is weak. Clone sizes are given selectively: once, few, many, or a class where the clone is expanded.

D: TRBD2; length: 16; J: TRBJ2-2; size: NA; V: TRBV5-1; CDR3: CASSAGLAVNTGELFF; DNA: TGCGCCAGCAGCGCGGGACTAGCGGTCAACACCGGGGAGCTGTTTTTT
D: TRBD1; length: 15; J: TRBJ1-2; size: NA; V: TRBV27; CDR3: CASSKLPGQGGGYTF; DNA: TGTGCCAGCAGTAAACTACCGGGACAGGGAGGGGGCTACACCTTC
D: NA; length: 15; J: TRBJ2-3; size: NA; V: TRBV5-6; CDR3: CASSLTEAGGVTQYF; DNA: TGTGCCAGCAGCTTGACCGAGGCCGGCGGCGTTACGCAGTATTTT
D: TRBD2; length: 16; J: TRBJ2-1; size: NA; V: TRBV5-1; CDR3: CASSPLAGATSYEQFF; DNA: TGCGCCAGCAGCCCACTAGCGGGAGCCACCTCCTATGAGCAGTTCTTC
D: NA; length: 13; J: TRBJ1-1; size: NA; V: TRBV30; CDR3: CAWSVTGETEAFF; DNA: TGTGCCTGGAGTGTAACGGGGGAGACTGAAGCTTTCTTT
D: TRBD2; length: 16; J: TRBJ2-1; size: NA; V: TRBV6-4; CDR3: CASSKIAGDGGDEQFF; DNA: TGTGCCAGCAGTAAGATAGCGGGAGATGGGGGCGATGAGCAGTTCTTC
D: TRBD1; length: 15; J: TRBJ1-1; size: NA; V: TRBV18; CDR3: CASSYGTGMNTEAFF; DNA: TGTGCCAGCTCCTATGGGACAGGAATGAACACTGAAGCTTTCTTT
D: NA; length: 13; J: TRBJ2-3; size: NA; V: TRBV5-1; CDR3: CASSPSWADTQYF; DNA: TGCGCCAGCAGTCCTAGTTGGGCAGATACGCAGTATTTT
D: TRBD1; length: 18; J: TRBJ2-6; size: NA; V: TRBV28; CDR3: CASRTRQGAGAGANVLTF; DNA: TGTGCCAGCAGGACGAGACAGGGGGCAGGGGCTGGGGCCAACGTCCTGACTTTC
D: TRBD1; length: 13; J: TRBJ2-7; size: once; V: TRBV29-1; CDR3: CSVDRQGMGEQYF; DNA: TGCAGCGTCGATAGACAGGGGATGGGTGAGCAGTACTTC
D: NA; length: 16; J: TRBJ2-2; size: NA; V: TRBV28; CDR3: CASTERGVPNTGELFF; DNA: TGTGCCAGCACTGAGCGAGGGGTCCCGAACACCGGGGAGCTGTTTTTT
D: TRBD1; length: 14; J: TRBJ1-6; size: NA; V: TRBV7-8; CDR3: CASSLAGQGFPLHF; DNA: TGTGCCAGCAGCTTAGCGGGACAGGGGTTCCCCCTCCACTTT
D: NA; length: 13; J: TRBJ1-5; size: NA; V: TRBV15; CDR3: CATSRGSNQPQHF; DNA: TGTGCCACCAGCAGAGGGAGCAATCAGCCCCAGCATTTT
D: TRBD1; length: 15; J: TRBJ1-6; size: NA; V: TRBV7-2; CDR3: CASSLGDRGFWPLHF; DNA: TGTGCCAGCAGCTTAGGAGACAGGGGGTTTTGGCCCCTCCACTTT
D: NA; length: 13; J: TRBJ1-1; size: NA; V: TRBV7-2; CDR3: CASSPAGGPRAFF; DNA: TGTGCCAGCAGCCCCGCTGGAGGTCCTCGGGCTTTCTTT
D: NA; length: 18; J: TRBJ1-5; size: NA; V: TRBV7-8; CDR3: CASSLVGYRGAGNQPQHF; DNA: TGTGCCAGCAGCTTAGTGGGATATAGGGGGGCGGGCAATCAGCCCCAGCATTTT
D: TRBD1; length: 12; J: TRBJ1-2; size: NA; V: TRBV6-5; CDR3: CASRQGVYGYTF; DNA: TGTGCCAGCCGGCAGGGGGTTTATGGCTACACCTTC
D: NA; length: 13; J: TRBJ1-1; size: NA; V: TRBV5-1; CDR3: CASSYGGNTEAFF; DNA: TGCGCCAGCAGCTACGGGGGGAACACTGAAGCTTTCTTT
D: TRBD2; length: 17; J: TRBJ2-3; size: NA; V: TRBV28; CDR3: CASSFLLAGGRTYTQYF; DNA: TGTGCCAGCAGTTTTTTGCTAGCGGGAGGACGCACATATACGCAGTATTTT
D: NA; length: 16; J: TRBJ1-4; size: NA; V: TRBV10-1; CDR3: CASSEPQRTTNEKLFF; DNA: TGCGCCAGCAGTGAGCCCCAGCGGACAACTAATGAAAAACTGTTTTTT
D: NA; length: 15; J: TRBJ2-1; size: NA; V: TRBV28; CDR3: CASSYSTSFADEQFF; DNA: TGTGCCAGCAGCTATAGTACTAGTTTCGCGGATGAGCAGTTCTTC
D: NA; length: 12; J: TRBJ1-4; size: few; V: TRBV2; CDR3: CASSPEEEKLFF; DNA: TGTGCCAGCAGCCCCGAGGAGGAAAAACTGTTTTTT
D: TRBD2; length: 15; J: TRBJ2-1; size: once; V: TRBV25-1; CDR3: CASSEWGGSYNEQFF; DNA: TGTGCCAGCAGTGAATGGGGCGGGAGTTACAATGAGCAGTTCTTC
D: NA; length: 11; J: TRBJ1-1; size: NA; V: TRBV20-1; CDR3: CSARGRGEAFF; DNA: TGCAGTGCTAGGGGGAGGGGGGAAGCTTTCTTT
D: NA; length: 14; J: TRBJ1-2; size: NA; V: TRBV27; CDR3: CASSFLPGSDGYTF; DNA: TGTGCCAGCAGTTTTTTACCAGGGTCTGACGGCTACACCTTC
D: TRBD1; length: 16; J: TRBJ1-5; size: NA; V: TRBV28; CDR3: CASRWIRGQNNQPQHF; DNA: TGTGCCAGCAGGTGGATCAGGGGACAGAATAATCAGCCCCAGCATTTT
D: NA; length: 16; J: TRBJ2-1; size: NA; V: TRBV6-5; CDR3: CASSYSWGNLNNEQFF; DNA: TGTGCCAGCAGTTACTCGTGGGGGAACCTTAACAATGAGCAGTTCTTC
D: NA; length: 14; J: TRBJ1-2; size: NA; V: TRBV7-9; CDR3: CASSYRTRGVGYTF; DNA: TGTGCCAGCAGTTACCGAACACGGGGGGTTGGCTACACCTTC
D: NA; length: 15; J: TRBJ1-2; size: once; V: TRBV28; CDR3: CASSYRFPSAYGYTF; DNA: TGTGCCAGCAGTTACCGCTTCCCTTCGGCTTATGGCTACACCTTC
D: NA; length: 13; J: TRBJ1-2; size: NA; V: TRBV11-2; CDR3: CASSLSGHYGYTF; DNA: TGTGCCAGCAGCTTATCCGGACACTATGGCTACACCTTC
D: NA; length: 15; J: TRBJ2-7; size: NA; V: TRBV11-2; CDR3: CASSLGGGFSYEQYF; DNA: TGTGCCAGCAGCTTAGGTGGGGGGTTCTCCTACGAGCAGTACTTC
D: NA; length: 14; J: TRBJ2-7; size: NA; V: TRBV7-9; CDR3: CASSLAERFNEQYF; DNA: TGTGCCAGCAGCTTAGCGGAGCGGTTCAACGAGCAGTACTTC
D: TRBD1; length: 15; J: TRBJ2-7; size: NA; V: TRBV9; CDR3: CASSAGQGVGYEQYF; DNA: TGTGCCAGCAGCGCGGGACAGGGGGTCGGGTACGAGCAGTACTTC
D: TRBD1; length: 15; J: TRBJ2-6; size: NA; V: TRBV6-5; CDR3: CASSPQGAGANVLTF; DNA: TGTGCCAGCAGCCCCCAGGGGGCTGGGGCCAACGTCCTGACTTTC
D: TRBD1; length: 15; J: TRBJ2-2; size: NA; V: TRBV18; CDR3: CASSRQGPNTGELFF; DNA: TGTGCCAGCTCACGACAGGGTCCGAACACCGGGGAGCTGTTTTTT
D: NA; length: 18; J: TRBJ2-7; size: NA; V: TRBV13; CDR3: CASSSGLELKWDSYEQYF; DNA: TGTGCCAGCAGTTCGGGGCTAGAACTAAAATGGGACTCCTACGAGCAGTACTTC
D: TRBD1; length: 17; J: TRBJ2-5; size: NA; V: TRBV24-1; CDR3: CATSDPRTGVGQETQYF; DNA: TGTGCCACCAGTGATCCACGGACAGGAGTGGGGCAAGAGACCCAGTACTTC
D: NA; length: 16; J: TRBJ2-1; size: few; V: TRBV2; CDR3: CASKGRGRGLVYEQFF; DNA: TGTGCCAGCAAAGGGCGGGGCAGGGGGTTAGTCTATGAGCAGTTCTTC
D: NA; length: 15; J: TRBJ2-5; size: NA; V: TRBV2; CDR3: CASSVRTATQETQYF; DNA: TGTGCCAGCAGTGTTCGGACCGCCACACAAGAGACCCAGTACTTC